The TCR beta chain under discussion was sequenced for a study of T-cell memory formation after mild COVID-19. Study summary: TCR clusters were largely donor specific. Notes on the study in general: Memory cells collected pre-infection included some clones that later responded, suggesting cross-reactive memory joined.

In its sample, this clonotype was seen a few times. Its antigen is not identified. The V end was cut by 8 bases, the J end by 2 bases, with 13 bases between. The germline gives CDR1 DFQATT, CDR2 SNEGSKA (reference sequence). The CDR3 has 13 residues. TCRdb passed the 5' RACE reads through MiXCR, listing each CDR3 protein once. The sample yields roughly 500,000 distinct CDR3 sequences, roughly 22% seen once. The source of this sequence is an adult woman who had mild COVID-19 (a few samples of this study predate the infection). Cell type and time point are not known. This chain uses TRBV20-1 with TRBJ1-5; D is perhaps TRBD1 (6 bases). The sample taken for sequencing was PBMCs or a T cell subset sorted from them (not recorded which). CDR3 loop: CSPRGAGNQPQHF. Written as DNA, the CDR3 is TGCAGTCCCAGGGGCGCGGGCAATCAGCCCCAGCATTTT.